The source of this T cell receptor (beta chain) is a study of blood T cell repertoires in COVID-19. Looking at the study overall: PBMCs, B-cell-depleted T cells, or T cells were the source of the cDNA or gDNA that made up the material.

The protocol was immunoSEQ multiplex PCR, while the TCRdb copy is restricted to in-frame clones and leaves out a portion. The sample includes some 490,000 clones, approximately 85% of them seen just once. Trimming stripped 7 bases from V and 0 bases from J, with 14 bases between. CDR1 is SNHLY and CDR2 is FYNNEI in the germline V gene. The CDR3 contains 15 residues. The sequence derives from a human donor in a cohort sampled during active COVID-19. V and J are TRBV2 and TRBJ2-3; D call uncertain. Sequencing was done on a sample of peripheral blood. The CDR3 DNA reads as TGTGCCAGCACCACTTACTCTATTAGCACAGATACGCAGTATTTT. Translating gives CASTTYSISTDTQYF.